The present TCR beta chain was sequenced within a study of CXCR3-negative and CXCR3-positive naive CD8 T cells. Study outcomes and limitations: Partially decreased CXCR3 expression was recorded after cryopreservation, and fresh PBMCs were used in most assays. TRB CDR3 hydrophobicity was greater in CXCR3-positive naive cells than in CXCR3-negative naive cells. The study found that naive CXCR3-negative and CXCR3-positive cells shared TRBV-TRBJ usage, while memory cells differed.

cDNA libraries for TRB were generated by 5' RACE incorporating UMI labels. Reprocessing the 5' RACE reads, TCRdb reports a single entry for every CDR3 protein and omits DNA. The listing contains about 24,000 distinct CDR3 sequences. CDR3 length: 13 residues. CDR1 and CDR2 from the germline V gene are MGHDK and SYGVNS. Note on this clonotype: The antigen remains unidentified.

CD45RO-CCR7+CD27+CD95- defined naive CD8+ T cells. The chain links TRBV25-1 to TRBJ2-3; TCRdb gives TRBD2 as the D gene, but with no DNA this cannot be confirmed. Sequencing input: naive CXCR3- CD8+ T cells from blood. The subset was: CD45RO-CCR7+CD27+CD95- naive CD8+ T cells lacking CXCR3 (TNR3-). The source is a human donor in good health. Some clones in this sample may be carry-over from other donors' samples. CDR3 loop: CASSTTEVDTQYF.